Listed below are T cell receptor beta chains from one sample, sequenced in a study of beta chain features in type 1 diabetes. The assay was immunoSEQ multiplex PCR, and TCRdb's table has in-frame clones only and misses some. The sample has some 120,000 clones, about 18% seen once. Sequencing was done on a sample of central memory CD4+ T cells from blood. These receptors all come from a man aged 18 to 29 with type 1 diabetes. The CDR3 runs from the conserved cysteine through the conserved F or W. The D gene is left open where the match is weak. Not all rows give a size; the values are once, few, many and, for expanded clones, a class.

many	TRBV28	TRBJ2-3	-	TGTGCCAGCGAGCTTGGGAGCACAGATACGCAGTATTTT	CASELGSTDTQYF
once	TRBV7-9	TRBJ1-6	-	TGTGCCAGCAGTTCTAACGGGTCACCCCTCCACTTT	CASSSNGSPLHF
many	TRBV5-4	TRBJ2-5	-	TGTGCCAGCAGCTTGGGGCGAGAGACCCAGTACTTC	CASSLGRETQYF
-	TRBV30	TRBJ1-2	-	TGTGCCTGGAATAGGGTCGGAGGCTACACCTTC	CAWNRVGGYTF
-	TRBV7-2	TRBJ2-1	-	TGTGCCAGCAGCCAACCCGGGACCTTTAACAATGAGCAGTTCTTC	CASSQPGTFNNEQFF
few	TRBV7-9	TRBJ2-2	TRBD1	TGTGCCAGCATCAGAACAGGGGGCACCGGGGAGCTGTTTTTT	CASIRTGGTGELFF
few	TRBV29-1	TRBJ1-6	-	TGCAGCGTGACAACAGGGCCTCGGTCACCCCCCCACTTT	CSVTTGPRSPPHF
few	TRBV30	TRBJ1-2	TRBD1	TGTGCCTGGGGTCGGGACAGGGCCACTTATGGCTACACCTTC	CAWGRDRATYGYTF
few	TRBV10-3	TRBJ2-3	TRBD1	TGTGCCATCAGTGACTCGACAGGGGGCTGGGATACGCAGTATTTT	CAISDSTGGWDTQYF
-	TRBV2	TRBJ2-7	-	TGTGCCACCCAGGGGTTTCGAGAGCAGTACTTC	CATQGFREQYF
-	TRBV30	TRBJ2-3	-	TGTGCCTGGAAGGTCCAGGGCGGGACTAGCACAGATACGCAGTATTTT	CAWKVQGGTSTDTQYF
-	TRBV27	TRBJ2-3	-	TGTGCCAGCAGTAGACAACGCGGTACGCAGTATTTT	CASSRQRGTQYF
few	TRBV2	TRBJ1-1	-	TGTGCCAGCAGGGACACAATGAACACTGAAGCTTTCTTT	CASRDTMNTEAFF
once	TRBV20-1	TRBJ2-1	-	TGCCTCGTTCCTGTAAGAGGTGAGCAGTTCTTC	CLVPVRGEQFF
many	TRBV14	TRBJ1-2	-	TGTGCCAGCAGCCAAGGGGGCAACTATGGCTACACCTTC	CASSQGGNYGYTF
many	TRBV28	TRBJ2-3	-	TGTGCCAGCAGTTTACTCGGAGGAAGAGTTAGTTATTTT	CASSLLGGRVSYF
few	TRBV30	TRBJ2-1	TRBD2	TGTGCCTGGAGTGTGCCCCCAACTAGCGGGGGGGACAATGAGCAGTTCTTC	CAWSVPPTSGGDNEQFF
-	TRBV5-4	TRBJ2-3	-	TGTGCCAGCAGCTTGGCCTTTCCCCCATACACAGATACGCAGTATTTT	CASSLAFPPYTDTQYF
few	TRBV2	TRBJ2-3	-	TGTGCCAGCAGTCCCTCCGAGGATACGCAGTATTTT	CASSPSEDTQYF
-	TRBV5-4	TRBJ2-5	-	TGTGCCAGCAGCATCTGGCAGGGTGAGACCCAGTACTTC	CASSIWQGETQYF
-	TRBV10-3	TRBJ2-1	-	TGTGCCATCAGTGATCAGGGACGTGGCTCCTACAATGAGCAGTTCTTC	CAISDQGRGSYNEQFF
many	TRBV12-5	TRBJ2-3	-	TGTGCTAGTGGTTTGGGACTAGTTGACACAGATACGCAGTATTTT	CASGLGLVDTDTQYF
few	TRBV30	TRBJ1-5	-	TGTGCCTGGGCCGGACAGACCAATCAGCCCCAGCATTTT	CAWAGQTNQPQHF
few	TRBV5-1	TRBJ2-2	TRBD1	TGCGCCAGCAGCTCCGGACAGGTCCTCACCGGGGAGCTGTTTTTT	CASSSGQVLTGELFF
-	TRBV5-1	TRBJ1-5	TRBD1	TGCGCCAGCCGGACAGGTGACGATCAGCCCCAGCATTTT	CASRTGDDQPQHF
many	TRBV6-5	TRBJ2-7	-	TGTGCCAGCAGTTACAGAGGGATTGGCTACGAGCAGTACTTC	CASSYRGIGYEQYF
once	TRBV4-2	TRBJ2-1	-	TGTGCCAGCAGCCCGTCCTCGGGGGACTACAATGAGCAGTTCTTC	CASSPSSGDYNEQFF
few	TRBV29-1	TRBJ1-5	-	TGCAGCGTTGACCCAGGTTTGGGTCAGCCCCAGCATTTT	CSVDPGLGQPQHF
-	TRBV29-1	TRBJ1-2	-	TGCAGCGTTGCACAGTATGGCTACACCTTC	CSVAQYGYTF
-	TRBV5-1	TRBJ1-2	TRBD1	TGCGCCAGCAGCTTGGAAGCGAGTGGGACAGGGGGCCGTGGCTACACCTTC	CASSLEASGTGGRGYTF
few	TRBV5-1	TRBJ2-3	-	TGCGCCAGCGGTGTAGCGGATACGCAGTATTTT	CASGVADTQYF
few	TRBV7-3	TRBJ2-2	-	TGTGCCAGCAGCTTATCGGGGAACACCGGGGAGCTGTTTTTT	CASSLSGNTGELFF
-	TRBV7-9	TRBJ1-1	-	TGTGCCAGCAGCCGCTTTGACGAGAACACTGAAGCTTTCTTT	CASSRFDENTEAFF
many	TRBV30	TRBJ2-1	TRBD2	TGTGCCTGGAGTGTACGGGTTACGAGCGGGGGGAGGTTCTTC	CAWSVRVTSGGRFF
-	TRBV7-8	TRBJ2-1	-	TGTGCCAGCAGCTTAAATGGGGGGAGCTCCTACAATGAGCAGTTCTTC	CASSLNGGSSYNEQFF
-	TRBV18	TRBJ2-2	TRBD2	TGTGCCAGCTCACCAAACCTAGCGGGAGCGAACACCGGGGAGCTGTTTTTT	CASSPNLAGANTGELFF
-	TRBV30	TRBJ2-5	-	TGTGCCTGGAGTGTACGGTTCCAAGAGACCCAGTACTTC	CAWSVRFQETQYF
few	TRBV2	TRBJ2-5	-	TGTGCCAGCAGTGAGTGGACAACACAAGAGACCCAGTACTTC	CASSEWTTQETQYF
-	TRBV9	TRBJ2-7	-	TGTGCCAGCAGCTTAACCCCAACCTACGAGCAGTACTTC	CASSLTPTYEQYF
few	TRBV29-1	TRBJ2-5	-	TGCAGCGTTAATGGTATAGGCGGGTACCAAGAGACCCAGTACTTC	CSVNGIGGYQETQYF
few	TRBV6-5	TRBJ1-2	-	TGTGCCAGCAGTTACTCCCGAGCTCCTGGCTACACCTTC	CASSYSRAPGYTF
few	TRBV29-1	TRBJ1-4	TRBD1	TGCAGCGTTGGGGCCGACAGGGTTAATGAAAAACTGTTTTTT	CSVGADRVNEKLFF
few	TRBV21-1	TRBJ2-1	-	TGTGCCAGCAGCAAAGGACTAGCGGGAGTAGACAATGAGCAGTTCTTC	CASSKGLAGVDNEQFF
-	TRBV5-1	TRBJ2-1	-	TGCGCCAGCACAGTAGGGGAGGCCGTCCCCTACAATGAGCAGTTCTTC	CASTVGEAVPYNEQFF
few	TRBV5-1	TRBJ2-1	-	TGCGCCAGCAGCGGTCAGGGGTCTGCCTACAATGAGCAGTTCTTC	CASSGQGSAYNEQFF
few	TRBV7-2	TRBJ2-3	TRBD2	TGTGCCAGCAGCAGAGCGGGGGCACCGGAGGATACGCAGTATTTT	CASSRAGAPEDTQYF
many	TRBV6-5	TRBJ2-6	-	TGTGCCAGCAGTTCCCACGATTCTGGGGCCAACGTCCTGACTTTC	CASSSHDSGANVLTF